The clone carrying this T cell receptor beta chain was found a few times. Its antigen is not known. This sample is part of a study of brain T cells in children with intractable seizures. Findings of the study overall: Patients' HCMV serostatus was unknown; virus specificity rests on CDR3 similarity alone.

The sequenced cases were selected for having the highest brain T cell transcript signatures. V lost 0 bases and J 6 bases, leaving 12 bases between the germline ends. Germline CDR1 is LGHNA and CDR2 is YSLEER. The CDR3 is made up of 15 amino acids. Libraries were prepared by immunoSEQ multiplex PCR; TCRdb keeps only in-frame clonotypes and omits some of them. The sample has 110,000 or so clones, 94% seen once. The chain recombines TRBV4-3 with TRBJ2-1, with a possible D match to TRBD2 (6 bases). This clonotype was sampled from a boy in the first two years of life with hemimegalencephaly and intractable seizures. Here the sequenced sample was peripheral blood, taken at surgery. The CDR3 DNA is TGCGCCAGCAGCCAAGATCGGGTCGGGGGCAATGAGCAGTTCTTC. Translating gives CASSQDRVGGNEQFF.